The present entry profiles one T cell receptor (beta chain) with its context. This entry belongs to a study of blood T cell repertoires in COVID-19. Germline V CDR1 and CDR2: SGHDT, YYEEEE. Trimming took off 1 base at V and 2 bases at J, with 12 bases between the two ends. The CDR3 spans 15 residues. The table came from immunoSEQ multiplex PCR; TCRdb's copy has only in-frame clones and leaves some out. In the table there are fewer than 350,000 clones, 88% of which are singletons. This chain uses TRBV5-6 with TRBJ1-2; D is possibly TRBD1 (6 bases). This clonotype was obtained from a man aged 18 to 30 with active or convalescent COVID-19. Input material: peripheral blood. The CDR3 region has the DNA TGTGCCAGCAGCTTGAGCGGGACACCAAACTATGGCTACACCTTC. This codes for CASSLSGTPNYGYTF. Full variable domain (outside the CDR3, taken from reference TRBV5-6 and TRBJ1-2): DAGVTQSPTHLIKTRGQQVTLRCSPKSGHDTVSWYQQALGQGPQFIFQYYEEEERQRGNFPDRFSGHQFPNYSSELNVNALLLGDSALYLCASSLSGTPNYGYTFGSGTRLTVV.